This is a list of T cell receptor beta chains from one sample in a study of CD8 T cells in Susac syndrome. One entry per CDR3 protein results from TCRdb running MiXCR on the immunoSEQ multiplex PCR reads. The sample records approximately 54,000 distinct CDR3 sequences, 85% to 95% being singletons. Input material: CD8+ T cells from PBMCs. The receptors derive from a human donor with Susac syndrome. Each CDR3 is given with its conserved first and last residue.

v_call: TRBV25-1; j_call: TRBJ1-1; cdr3_aa: CASSDGQLPTEAFF
v_call: TRBV7-9; j_call: TRBJ2-4; cdr3_aa: CASSFVTGVAKNIQYF
v_call: TRBV15; j_call: TRBJ1-5; cdr3_aa: CATSRGYQPQHF
v_call: TRBV30; j_call: TRBJ2-7; cdr3_aa: CAWSDVAGRYEQYF
v_call: TRBV29-1; j_call: TRBJ2-1; cdr3_aa: CSADRGYGNEQFF
v_call: TRBV13; j_call: TRBJ2-4; cdr3_aa: CASSFGQAQGNIQYF
v_call: TRBV7-9; j_call: TRBJ1-4; cdr3_aa: CASSLVGAATNEKLFF
v_call: TRBV20-1; j_call: TRBJ2-1; cdr3_aa: CSGPLLGSYNEQFF
v_call: TRBV5-4; j_call: TRBJ2-5; cdr3_aa: CASSFRGETQYF
v_call: TRBV29-1; j_call: TRBJ2-2; cdr3_aa: CSVGGETGELFF
v_call: TRBV14; j_call: TRBJ2-7; cdr3_aa: CASSQVIRGSYEQYF
v_call: TRBV7-9; j_call: TRBJ1-1; cdr3_aa: CASSMGQGKAFF
v_call: TRBV9; j_call: TRBJ2-5; cdr3_aa: CASSDSGGASETQYF